This T cell receptor beta chain was recorded in a study of T-cell reconstitution after alpha-beta-depleted transplantation in children. Preparation of the TCRbeta library involved a method that used unique molecular identifiers. TCRdb re-called the PCR reads through MiXCR, storing one row per CDR3 protein. The sample contains approximately 590,000 distinct CDR3 sequences, roughly 10% of which appear only once. This clonotype was observed many times. V gave up 4 bases and J gave up 3 bases; unmatched junction bases: 6. This CDR3 is 17 amino acids long. Germline lookup yields CDR1 KGHDR and CDR2 SFDVKD.

This receptor was taken from a human donor who donated a stem cell graft to a child with acute myeloid leukemia. Sequenced material: PBMCs from the stem cell graft donor, taken from the stem cell graft. The chain carries TRBV24-1 and TRBJ2-3; 13 nucleotides match TRBD2. CDR3 nucleotide sequence: TGTGCCACCAGTGAACCCCTGGGACTAGCGGGAACAGATACGCAGTATTTT. Translated, it gives CATSEPLGLAGTDTQYF.